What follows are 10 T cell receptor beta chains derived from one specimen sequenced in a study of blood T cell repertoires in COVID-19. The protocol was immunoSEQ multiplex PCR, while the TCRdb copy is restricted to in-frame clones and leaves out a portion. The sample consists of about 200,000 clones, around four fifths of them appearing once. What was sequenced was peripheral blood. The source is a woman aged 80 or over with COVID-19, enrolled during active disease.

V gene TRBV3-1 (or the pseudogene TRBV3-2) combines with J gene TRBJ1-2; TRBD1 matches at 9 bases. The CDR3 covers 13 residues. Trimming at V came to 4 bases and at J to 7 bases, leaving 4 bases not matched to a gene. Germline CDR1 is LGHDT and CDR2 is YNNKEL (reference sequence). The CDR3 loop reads CASSPGTGFGYTF. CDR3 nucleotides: TGTGCCAGCAGCCCTGGGACAGGGTTTGGCTACACCTTC.

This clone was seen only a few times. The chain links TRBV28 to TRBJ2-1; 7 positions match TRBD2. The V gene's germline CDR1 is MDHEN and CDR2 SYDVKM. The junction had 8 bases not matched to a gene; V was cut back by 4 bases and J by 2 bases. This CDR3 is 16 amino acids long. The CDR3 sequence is CASSYPPGGTYNEQFF. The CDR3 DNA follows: TGTGCCAGCAGTTACCCCCCCGGGGGGACCTACAATGAGCAGTTCTTC. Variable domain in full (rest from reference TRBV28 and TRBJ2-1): DVKVTQSSRYLVKRTGEKVFLECVQDMDHENMFWYRQDPGLGLRLIYFSYDVKMKEKGDIPEGYSVSREKKERFSLILESASTNQTSMYLCASSYPPGGTYNEQFFGPGTRLTVL.

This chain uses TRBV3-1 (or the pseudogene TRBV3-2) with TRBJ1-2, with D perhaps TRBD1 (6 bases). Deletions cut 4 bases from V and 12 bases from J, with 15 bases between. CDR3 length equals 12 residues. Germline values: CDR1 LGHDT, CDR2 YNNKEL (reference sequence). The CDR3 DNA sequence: TGTGCCAGCAGCCCGACGGGGGGGCAAAACACCTTC. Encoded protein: CASSPTGGQNTF.

CDR3: CASSQRAGAANYGYTF. DNA of the CDR3: TGTGCCAGCAGCCAAAGAGCAGGGGCAGCTAACTATGGCTACACCTTC. This chain connects TRBV3-1 (or the pseudogene TRBV3-2) to TRBJ1-2; tentative D call: TRBD1 (6 bases). CDR3 length: 16 residues. The V end was cut by 2 bases, the J end by 0 bases, with 13 bases between. Germline lookup yields CDR1 LGHDT and CDR2 YNNKEL (reference sequence).

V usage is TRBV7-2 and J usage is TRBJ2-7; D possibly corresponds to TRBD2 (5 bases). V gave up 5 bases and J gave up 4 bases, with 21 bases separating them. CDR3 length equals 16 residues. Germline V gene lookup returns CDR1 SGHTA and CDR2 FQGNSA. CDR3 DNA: TGTGCCAGCAGCACGCTCGTTGGGAGTAAGTCTTACGAGCAGTACTTC. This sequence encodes CASSTLVGSKSYEQYF.

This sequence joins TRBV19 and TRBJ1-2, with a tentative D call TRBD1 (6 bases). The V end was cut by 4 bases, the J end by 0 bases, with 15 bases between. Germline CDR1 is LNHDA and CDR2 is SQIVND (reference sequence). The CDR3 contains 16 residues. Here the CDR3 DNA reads TGTGCCAGTAGTACGACAGGACGGTCCTCTAACTATGGCTACACCTTC. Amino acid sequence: CASSTTGRSSNYGYTF.

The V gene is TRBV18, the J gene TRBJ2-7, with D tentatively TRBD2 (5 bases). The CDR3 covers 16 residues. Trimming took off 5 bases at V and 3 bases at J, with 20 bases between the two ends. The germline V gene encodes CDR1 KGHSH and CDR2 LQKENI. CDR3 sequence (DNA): TGTGCCAGCTCATCCTTCGGACTGGCAAGCGGCTACGAGCAGTACTTC. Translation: CASSSFGLASGYEQYF.

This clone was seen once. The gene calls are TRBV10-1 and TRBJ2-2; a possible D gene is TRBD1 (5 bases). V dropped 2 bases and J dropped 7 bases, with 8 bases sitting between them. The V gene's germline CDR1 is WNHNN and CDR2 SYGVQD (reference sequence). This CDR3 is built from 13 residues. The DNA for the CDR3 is TGCGCCAGCAGTGAGAGGGGCCTCGGGGAGCTGTTTTTT. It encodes CASSERGLGELFF.

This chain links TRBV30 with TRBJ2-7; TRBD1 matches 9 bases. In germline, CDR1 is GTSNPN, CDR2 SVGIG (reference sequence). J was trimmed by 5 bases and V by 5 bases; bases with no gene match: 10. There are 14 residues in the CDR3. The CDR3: CAWRTGTGLNEQYF. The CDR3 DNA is TGTGCCTGGCGTACCGGGACAGGGTTAAACGAGCAGTACTTC.

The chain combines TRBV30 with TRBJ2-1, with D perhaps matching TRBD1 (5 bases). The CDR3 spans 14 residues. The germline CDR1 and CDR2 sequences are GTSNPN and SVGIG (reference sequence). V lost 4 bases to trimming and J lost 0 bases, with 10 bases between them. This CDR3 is CAWTRQSSYNEQFF. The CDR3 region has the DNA TGTGCCTGGACGAGACAGAGCTCCTACAATGAGCAGTTCTTC.